Listed below are T cell receptor beta chains from one sample, sequenced in a study of blood T cell repertoires in COVID-19. The data were produced by immunoSEQ multiplex PCR, yet TCRdb's version contains in-frame clones alone and is incomplete. The sample consists of 290,000 or so clones, around 90% of them appearing once. Sequenced input: peripheral blood. The receptors were sampled from a man aged 18 to 30 with active or convalescent COVID-19. CDR3s include the opening cysteine and the closing phenylalanine or tryptophan. The D gene is left open where the match is weak. Size values are once, few and many counts, or a class for expanded clones, and some rows have none.

v_gene	d_gene	j_gene	abundance	CDR3aa	CDR3nt
TRBV5-5	TRBD2	TRBJ2-7	.	CASSLGVTSGAYEQYF	TGTGCCAGCAGCTTGGGTGTGACTAGCGGGGCCTACGAGCAGTACTTC
TRBV14	.	TRBJ1-1	few	CASTSIKQASYNMNTEAFF	TGTGCCAGCACCTCTATCAAGCAGGCATCCTACAACATGAACACTGAAGCTTTCTTT
TRBV6-1	.	TRBJ2-7	.	CASSERTTSYEQYF	TGTGCCAGCAGTGAAAGGACAACCTCCTACGAGCAGTACTTC
TRBV18	.	TRBJ2-7	.	CASSIRTGIEREQYF	TGTGCCAGCTCAATACGAACAGGGATTGAACGGGAGCAGTACTTC
TRBV7-6	TRBD1	TRBJ2-5	.	CASSPTGTGTETQYF	TGTGCCAGCAGCCCTACTGGGACAGGGACAGAGACCCAGTACTTC
TRBV7-2	TRBD1	TRBJ2-1	.	CASSLDRQGSNEQFF	TGTGCCAGCAGCTTAGATCGACAGGGATCCAATGAGCAGTTCTTC
TRBV5-5	TRBD2	TRBJ2-7	.	CASSLTGGIYYEQYF	TGTGCCAGCAGTCTTACCGGGGGGATCTACTACGAGCAGTACTTC
TRBV15	.	TRBJ1-1	.	CATSRGLVGNTEAFF	TGTGCCACCAGCAGGGGCCTCGTTGGGAACACTGAAGCTTTCTTT
TRBV6-1	TRBD2	TRBJ2-5	.	CASSENLGLAGQETQYF	TGTGCCAGCAGTGAAAATCTAGGACTAGCGGGCCAAGAGACCCAGTACTTC
TRBV29-1	.	TRBJ2-7	.	CSVVEDGTYEQYF	TGCAGCGTTGTTGAGGACGGGACCTACGAGCAGTACTTC
TRBV7-8	.	TRBJ2-3	.	CASSLWGGQGIHGDTQYF	TGTGCCAGCAGCTTATGGGGGGGACAAGGGATTCATGGGGATACGCAGTATTTT
TRBV6-5	TRBD1	TRBJ2-7	once	CASSLYDREPYEQYF	TGTGCCAGCAGTCTTTACGACAGGGAGCCCTACGAGCAGTACTTC
TRBV13	.	TRBJ1-1	.	CASSLDQGIPPTEAFF	TGTGCCAGCAGCTTAGATCAGGGGATCCCCCCCACTGAAGCTTTCTTT
TRBV4-3	TRBD2	TRBJ2-7	.	CASSQTGTSGFYEQYF	TGCGCCAGCAGCCAAACCGGGACTAGCGGGTTCTACGAGCAGTACTTC
TRBV4-1	.	TRBJ2-7	.	CASSQVPGAGYEQYF	TGCGCCAGCAGCCAAGTTCCAGGGGCGGGCTACGAGCAGTACTTC
TRBV12-5	TRBD1	TRBJ1-2	.	CASGLYGQGDYGYTF	TGTGCTAGTGGTTTGTATGGACAGGGGGACTATGGCTACACCTTC
TRBV15	.	TRBJ1-2	few	CATSRPDSNYGYTF	TGTGCCACCAGCAGACCGGACAGCAACTATGGCTACACCTTC
TRBV7-8	.	TRBJ1-4	many	CASSLVDLGLGGVNEKLFF	TGTGCCAGCAGCTTAGTAGACCTCGGTTTAGGGGGTGTAAATGAAAAACTGTTTTTT
TRBV24-1	.	TRBJ1-2	few	CATSDPMGGKENYGYTF	TGTGCCACCAGTGATCCTATGGGGGGGAAGGAGAACTATGGCTACACCTTC
TRBV7-8	TRBD2	TRBJ2-1	.	CASSPRGGRVYNEQFF	TGTGCCAGCAGCCCTCGTGGCGGGAGGGTATACAATGAGCAGTTCTTC
TRBV15	.	TRBJ2-7	.	CATSRDYGAGAEQYF	TGTGCCACCAGCAGAGATTATGGGGCAGGGGCCGAGCAGTACTTC
TRBV11-2	.	TRBJ2-1	.	CASSGSNFNEQFF	TGTGCCAGCAGCGGTAGCAATTTCAATGAGCAGTTCTTC
TRBV6-6	TRBD2	TRBJ2-3	.	CASGWTSGERDTQYF	TGTGCCAGCGGCTGGACTAGCGGAGAACGGGATACGCAGTATTTT
TRBV10-2	.	TRBJ1-2	.	CASRADSLRYTF	TGCGCCAGCAGGGCTGACAGTCTTCGCTACACCTTC
TRBV11-2	.	TRBJ2-1	.	CASSLDSLFINEQFF	TGTGCCAGCAGCTTAGATTCACTATTCATCAATGAGCAGTTCTTC
TRBV28	.	TRBJ1-1	.	CASSFWGTLEAFF	TGTGCCAGCAGTTTTTGGGGCACCCTTGAAGCTTTCTTT
TRBV4-1	.	TRBJ2-7	.	CASSQEGGRSYEQYF	TGCGCCAGCAGCCAAGAAGGGGGACGGTCCTACGAGCAGTACTTC
TRBV27	.	TRBJ1-5	.	CASRVGQSNQPQHF	TGTGCCAGCAGAGTCGGACAGAGCAATCAGCCCCAGCATTTT
TRBV19	.	TRBJ1-1	.	CASSILSRGSEAFF	TGTGCCAGTAGTATCCTCAGTCGGGGATCAGAAGCTTTCTTT
TRBV4-2	TRBD1	TRBJ1-2	.	CASSQDSGDRGNYGYTF	TGTGCCAGCAGCCAAGATTCGGGGGACAGGGGTAACTATGGCTACACCTTC
TRBV27	.	TRBJ2-7	.	CASSFVGHFSEQYF	TGTGCCAGCAGTTTTGTAGGACATTTTTCCGAGCAGTACTTC
TRBV29-1	.	TRBJ1-2	once	CSSSGDKAWGYTF	TGCAGCTCGTCCGGTGACAAGGCCTGGGGCTACACCTTC
TRBV5-1	.	TRBJ2-7	.	CASSLDLGPYSYEQYF	TGCGCCAGCAGCTTGGATCTGGGCCCCTACTCCTACGAGCAGTACTTC
TRBV10-2	TRBD1	TRBJ2-1	many	CASTTGGYNEQFF	TGCGCCAGCACCACAGGGGGGTACAATGAGCAGTTCTTC
TRBV27	.	TRBJ1-4	.	CASSLFPGRGEKLFF	TGTGCCAGCAGTTTATTCCCAGGAAGGGGTGAAAAACTGTTTTTT
TRBV6-5	.	TRBJ1-3	.	CASRTTGHGNTIYF	TGTGCCAGCAGAACGACGGGACACGGAAACACCATATATTTT
TRBV9	TRBD2	TRBJ2-1	.	CASSGLAGVWDEQFF	TGTGCCAGCAGCGGACTAGCGGGAGTCTGGGATGAGCAGTTCTTC